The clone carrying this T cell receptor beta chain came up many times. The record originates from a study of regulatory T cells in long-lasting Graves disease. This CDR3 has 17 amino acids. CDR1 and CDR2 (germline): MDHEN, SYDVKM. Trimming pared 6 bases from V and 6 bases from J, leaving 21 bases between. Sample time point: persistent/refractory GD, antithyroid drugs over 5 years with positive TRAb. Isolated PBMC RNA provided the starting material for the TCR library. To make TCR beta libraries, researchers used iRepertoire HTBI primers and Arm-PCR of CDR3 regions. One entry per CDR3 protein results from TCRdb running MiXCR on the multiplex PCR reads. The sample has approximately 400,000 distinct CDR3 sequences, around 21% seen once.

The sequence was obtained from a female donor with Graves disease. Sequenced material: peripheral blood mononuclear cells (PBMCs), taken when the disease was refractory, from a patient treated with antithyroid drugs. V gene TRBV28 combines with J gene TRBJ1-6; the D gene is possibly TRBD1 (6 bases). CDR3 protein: CASSRTPRDIRNSPLHF. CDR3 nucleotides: TGTGCCAGCAGCCGAACTCCCCGGGACATTCGTAATTCACCCCTCCACTTT.